This T cell receptor beta chain was retrieved from a study of sequential checkpoint blockade in melanoma. On the study more broadly: Randomization was 1:1 between first-line nivolumab→ipilimumab and ipilimumab→nivolumab. Each arm's sequence ended with maintenance nivolumab.

Germline V gene lookup returns CDR1 MGHRA and CDR2 YSYEKL. Trimming pared 1 base from V and 5 bases from J, leaving 9 bases between. The CDR3 runs 13 residues. Treatment in this sample: randomized to nivolumab then ipilimumab (arm A) or the reverse (arm B). DNA-damaging chemotherapy had not been given to any patient beforehand. From thawed PBMCs, live CD3+CD8+ cells negative for CD19 and CD56 were sorted. This clone was seen more than once but under ten times. The repertoire was sequenced with immunoSEQ multiplex PCR; TCRdb's copy has only in-frame clones and lacks some. The sample includes 25,000 to 30,000 clones, 70% to 85% of them seen just once.

This TCR was recovered from a human donor with melanoma. The input for sequencing was CD8+ T cells sorted from blood (inferred from file names), taken from a patient given nivolumab and ipilimumab in sequence. This chain joins TRBV4-1 and TRBJ2-7; tentative D call: TRBD2 (5 bases). The CDR3 DNA reads as TGCGCCAGCAGCCAAGTGGTCGGGAACGAGCAGTACTTC. This encodes CASSQVVGNEQYF.